These 24 T cell receptor beta chains were sequenced from one sample in a study of persistence of HIV-infected CD4 T cells. The antigens for these receptors are not known. Lysates of CMV-infected fibroblasts at approximately 10 ug/mL stimulated these cells. Responding CD4+ T cells were sorted by upregulation of both CD40 ligand and CD69. Sequencing used immunoSEQ version 4 in survey mode. Assay used: immunoSEQ multiplex PCR; TCRdb lists only in-frame clones, some missing. The sample has roughly 7,100 clones, approximately 80% seen once; the top ten hold roughly 70%. The specimen was CD4+ T cells sorted from PBMCs after roughly 18-hour stimulation, collected from a patient who received antiretroviral therapy. Receptor source: an adult woman with HIV who was CMV-seropositive.

This rearrangement joins TRBV6-4 to TRBJ1-4; 9 bases align to TRBD1. Germline CDR1 is MRHNA and CDR2 is SNTAGT. Trimming took 2 bases from V and 1 from J; bases not matched to a gene: 8. CDR3 length: 18 amino acids. The CDR3 region is CASSDLSQGAVTNEKLFF. The CDR3 DNA is TGTGCCAGCAGTGACCTCTCACAGGGGGCTGTAACTAATGAAAAACTGTTTTTT.

The V gene is TRBV14, the J gene TRBJ2-3; the D gene is possibly TRBD1 (5 bases). This CDR3 comprises 13 residues. With 5 bases removed from V and 3 bases from J, the gap between germline ends came to 9 bases. Germline V lookup: CDR1 SGHDN, CDR2 FVKESK. CDR3 nucleotides: TGTGCCAGCAGCTTCCAGGGTACAGATACGCAGTATTTT. Translated, it gives CASSFQGTDTQYF.

The J gene is TRBJ2-7, the V gene TRBV21-1; TRBD2, as called in the table, went unchecked against the DNA. TRBV21-1 is listed as a pseudogene. The CDR3 runs 14 residues. CDR3 DNA sequence: TGTGCCAGGAGCCCCTCCCTTAATCCCTACGAGCAGTACTTC. This gives the protein CARSPSLNPYEQYF.

The chain combines TRBV7-3 with TRBJ1-2, with 7 bases matching TRBD1. The CDR3 length is 17 residues. CDR1 SGHTA and CDR2 FQGTGA come from the germline V gene. With 5 bases clipped from V and 1 base from J, the junction kept 13 bases outside the gene matches. The DNA for the CDR3 is TGTGCCAGCAGCCCAGGGGGAACAGGGACCAATAACTATGGCTACACCTTC. It codes for CASSPGGTGTNNYGYTF. The full variable domain, completed using reference TRBV7-3 and TRBJ1-2, is GAGVSQTPSNKVTEKGKYVELRCDPISGHTALYWYRQSLGQGPEFLIYFQGTGAADDSGLPNDRFFAVRPEGSVSTLKIQRTERGDSAVYLCASSPGGTGTNNYGYTFGSGTRLTVV.

This sequence joins TRBV7-2 and TRBJ1-4, with 7 bases aligning to TRBD1. V trimming: 2 bases; J trimming: 3 bases; junction bases outside the gene matches: 3. Germline loops: CDR1 SGHTA, CDR2 FQGNSA. CDR3 length: 15 amino acids. The CDR3 region is CASSLNRGPNEKLFF. For the CDR3, the DNA is TGTGCCAGCAGCTTAAACAGGGGTCCTAATGAAAAACTGTTTTTT.

This chain links TRBV28 with TRBJ1-1; TRBD1 might be the D (6 bases). CDR3 length: 14 amino acids. Trimming stripped 2 bases from V and 6 bases from J, with 13 bases between. Germline V gives CDR1 MDHEN, CDR2 SYDVKM. The DNA of the CDR3 is TGTGCCAGCAGTTTAGACAGGATAGGTCCTGAAGCTTTCTTT. Its translation: CASSLDRIGPEAFF.

The chain combines TRBV5-5 with TRBJ2-2; D is perhaps TRBD2 (6 bases). Germline values: CDR1 SGHKS, CDR2 YYEKEE (reference sequence). Trimming shortened V by 4 bases and J by 6 bases, and 13 bases separated the two germline ends. This CDR3 is built from 14 residues. CDR3 amino acids: CASSLEDYPGELFF. The CDR3, as DNA: TGTGCCAGCAGCCTCGAGGACTACCCCGGGGAGCTGTTTTTT.

This clone was detected only a few times. The rearrangement uses TRBV7-8 and TRBJ1-4; a possible D gene is TRBD1 (5 bases). The CDR3 loop spans 15 amino acids. The V end was cut by 4 bases, the J end by 3 bases, with 12 bases between. CDR1 SGHVS and CDR2 FQNEAQ come from the germline V gene. The DNA of the CDR3 is TGTGCCAGCAGCTCCCCGGCGGGGGCTAATGAAAAACTGTTTTTT. Translating gives CASSSPAGANEKLFF. Using reference TRBV7-8 and TRBJ1-4 for the parts outside the CDR3, the full variable domain is GAGVSQSPRYKVAKRGQDVALRCDPISGHVSLFWYQQALGQGPEFLTYFQNEAQLDKSGLPSDRFFAERPEGSVSTLKIQRTQQEDSAVYLCASSSPAGANEKLFFGSGTQLSVL.

The CDR3, as DNA: TGTGCCAGCAGCCAACCTAGACAGAACAACTATGGCTACACCTTC. Translating it yields CASSQPRQNNYGYTF. J is TRBJ1-2 and V is TRBV3-1 (or the pseudogene TRBV3-2); TRBD1 is a possible D gene (5 bases). The CDR3 spans 15 residues. Germline CDR1 and CDR2: LGHDT and YNNKEL (reference sequence). V lost 2 bases to trimming and J lost 2 bases, with 12 bases between them.

This clone was counted once. The V and J genes are TRBV9 and TRBJ2-1; TRBD1 matches at 8 bases. J lost 11 bases, V lost 3 bases, and 10 bases had no gene match. Per the germline V gene, CDR1 is SGDLS and CDR2 is YYNGEE. This CDR3 is built from 14 residues. This CDR3 is CASSATGQGGKQFF. As DNA, the CDR3 is TGTGCCAGCAGCGCGACCGGACAGGGCGGTAAGCAGTTCTTC.

The chain is built from TRBV4-1 and TRBJ2-3, with a tentative D call TRBD1 (6 bases). Per the germline V gene, CDR1 is MGHRA and CDR2 is YSYEKL. The V end lost 4 bases, the J end lost 4 bases, and 18 bases lay between the germline ends. The CDR3 covers 16 residues. The CDR3 reads CASSLERGTTSDTQYF. CDR3 nucleotide sequence: TGCGCCAGCAGCCTCGAAAGGGGGACGACGTCAGATACGCAGTATTTT.

The chain joins TRBV18 to TRBJ1-2; 8 bases align to TRBD1. This CDR3 comprises 14 residues. Trimming took 3 bases from V and 6 from J; bases not matched to a gene: 6. Germline-derived CDR1 and CDR2 are KGHSH and LQKENI. CDR3 protein: CASSPPGGSDGYTF. The CDR3 region has the DNA TGTGCCAGCTCACCCCCAGGGGGCTCCGATGGCTACACCTTC.

The rearrangement joins TRBV18 to TRBJ1-5, with unresolved D. V dropped 3 bases and J dropped 1 base, with 19 bases sitting between them. Germline CDR1 KGHSH, CDR2 LQKENI. The CDR3 runs to 18 residues. Here the CDR3 reads CASSPFREDSVSNQPQHF. The CDR3 DNA reads as TGTGCCAGCTCACCTTTTAGGGAGGACTCTGTAAGCAATCAGCCCCAGCATTTT.

V usage is TRBV5-4 and J usage is TRBJ2-5; D could derive from TRBD1 or TRBD2 (5 bases each). The V end was cut by 6 bases, the J end by 3 bases, with 12 bases between. Germline assignment: CDR1 SGHNT and CDR2 YYREEE (reference sequence). The CDR3 totals 13 residues. The CDR3 is CASTQRGKETQYF. CDR3 coding DNA: TGTGCCAGCACCCAGAGGGGTAAAGAGACCCAGTACTTC.

The V gene is TRBV4-1, the J gene TRBJ2-5; 9 nucleotides match TRBD1. Germline loops: CDR1 MGHRA, CDR2 YSYEKL. There are 16 residues in the CDR3. The V segment lost 2 bases and the J segment 5 bases; nucleotides outside the gene matches: 9. The CDR3 loop is CASSQKWGGTGETQYF. Here the CDR3 DNA reads TGCGCCAGCAGCCAAAAATGGGGCGGGACAGGGGAGACCCAGTACTTC.

The CDR3 sequence: CASSATRTKETQYF. The CDR3 nucleotides are TGTGCCAGCAGCGCGACTAGGACCAAAGAGACCCAGTACTTC. V is TRBV7-8 and J is TRBJ2-5; D might be TRBD2 (6 bases). Germline CDR1 and CDR2: SGHVS and FQNEAQ. CDR3 length: 14 residues. V was trimmed by 5 bases and J by 3 bases, leaving 13 bases between them.

V and J are TRBV7-3 and TRBJ2-2; D gene unclear. CDR1 and CDR2 from the germline V gene are SGHTA and FQGTGA. The CDR3 covers 14 residues. Deletions cut 5 bases from V and 5 bases from J, with 12 bases between. The CDR3 DNA is TGTGCCAGCAGCCAGGACCGGCGGACCGGGGAGCTGTTTTTT. Protein: CASSQDRRTGELFF.

The rearrangement joins TRBV2 to TRBJ2-7; D might be TRBD1 (8 bases). Looked up from germline, CDR1 is SNHLY and CDR2 is FYNNEI. The V gene lost 6 bases and the J gene lost 6 bases, with 18 bases spanning the gap. This CDR3 is 14 amino acids long. In DNA, the CDR3 is TGTGCCAGCAGCAAGGACAGGGAGGGTATCGAGCAGTACTTC. This encodes CASSKDREGIEQYF.

Only one count was recorded for this clone. The CDR3 DNA is TGTGCCAGCAGCCTCCGTAATTCACCCCTCCACTTT. It encodes CASSLRNSPLHF. This chain uses TRBV14 with TRBJ1-6; unclear D gene. CDR1 and CDR2 from the germline V gene are SGHDN and FVKESK. The CDR3 contains 12 residues. Trimming cost V 4 bases and J 6 bases, with 4 bases left between them. Combining the CDR3 with reference TRBV14 and TRBJ1-6 gives the whole variable domain EAGVTQFPSHSVIEKGQTVTLRCDPISGHDNLYWYRRVMGKEIKFLLHFVKESKQDESGMPNNRFLAERTGGTYSTLKVQPAELEDSGVYFCASSLRNSPLHFGNGTRLTVT.

The gene calls are TRBV3-1 (or the pseudogene TRBV3-2) and TRBJ2-7; 12 bases are a match to TRBD2. The CDR3 spans 17 residues. Germline CDR1 is LGHDT and CDR2 is YNNKEL (reference sequence). V was pared by 3 bases and J by 4 bases, with 10 bases of the junction left unmatched. Written as DNA, the CDR3 is TGTGCCAGCAGCCAGAGGGGGTTGCTAGCGGGAGGGTACGAGCAGTACTTC. As protein: CASSQRGLLAGGYEQYF.

The V call is TRBV18, the J call TRBJ1-2; D call uncertain. The CDR3 length is 13 residues. V lost 0 bases and J lost 6, with 8 bases in between. The germline V gene encodes CDR1 KGHSH and CDR2 LQKENI. CDR3 coding DNA: TGTGCCAGCTCACCACCGAGCCGGAATGGCTACACCTTC. This sequence encodes CASSPPSRNGYTF. The full variable domain, in which reference TRBV18 and TRBJ1-2 provide the parts outside the CDR3, is NAGVMQNPRHLVRRRGQEARLRCSPMKGHSHVYWYRQLPEEGLKFMVYLQKENIIDESGMPKERFSAEFPKEGPSILRIQQVVRGDSAAYFCASSPPSRNGYTFGSGTRLTVV.

This clone came up once. The chain has TRBV15 and TRBJ2-5, with D possibly TRBD2 on 6 matching bases. The germline CDR1 and CDR2 sequences are LNHNV and YYDKDF (reference sequence). The CDR3 is made up of 17 amino acids. With 2 bases removed from V and 5 bases from J, the gap between germline ends came to 21 bases. This CDR3 reads CATSRRRGAGLRETQYF. CDR3 bases: TGTGCCACCAGCAGAAGGCGAGGAGCGGGCCTCCGGGAGACCCAGTACTTC.

The chain has TRBV5-5 and TRBJ2-7, with 8 bases that match TRBD1. The CDR3 totals 15 residues. Germline-derived CDR1 and CDR2 are SGHKS and YYEKEE (reference sequence). V shed 3 bases and J 2 bases; nucleotides not matched to a gene: 7. CDR3 sequence: CASSSRQGLAYEQYF. DNA for the CDR3: TGTGCCAGCAGCTCGAGACAGGGGTTGGCCTACGAGCAGTACTTC.

This sequence joins TRBV29-1 and TRBJ2-2; 7 nucleotides line up with TRBD1. CDR3 size: 14 residues. V lost 6 bases to trimming and J lost 8 bases; unmatched junction nucleotides: 12. The germline CDR1 and CDR2 sequences are SQVTM and ANQGSEA. The DNA for the CDR3 is TGCAGCGTCGTAACTACAGGGGTTCAAGGGGAGCTGTTTTTT. This codes for CSVVTTGVQGELFF.